This T cell receptor beta chain is drawn from a study of blood T cell repertoires in COVID-19. The wider study: Sources were T cells, B-cell-depleted T cells, or PBMCs; the material itself was cDNA or gDNA.

V dropped 2 bases and J dropped 1 base, with 9 bases sitting between them. The CDR3 spans 15 residues. CDR1 is SGHTA and CDR2 is FQGTGA in the germline V gene. This table comes from immunoSEQ multiplex PCR, and its TCRdb copy is limited to in-frame clones, with some not included. The profile covers 130,000 to 150,000 clones, with less than 90% appearing a single time and 35% to 40% taken by the ten largest. There are many counts of this clone. The receptor was derived from a human donor in a cohort sampled during active COVID-19. The sample consisted of peripheral blood. The rearrangement links TRBV7-3 to TRBJ1-3, with D unresolved. CDR3 protein: CASSLGLDSGNTIYF. The DNA of the CDR3 is TGTGCCAGCAGCTTAGGTCTAGATTCTGGAAACACCATATATTTT.